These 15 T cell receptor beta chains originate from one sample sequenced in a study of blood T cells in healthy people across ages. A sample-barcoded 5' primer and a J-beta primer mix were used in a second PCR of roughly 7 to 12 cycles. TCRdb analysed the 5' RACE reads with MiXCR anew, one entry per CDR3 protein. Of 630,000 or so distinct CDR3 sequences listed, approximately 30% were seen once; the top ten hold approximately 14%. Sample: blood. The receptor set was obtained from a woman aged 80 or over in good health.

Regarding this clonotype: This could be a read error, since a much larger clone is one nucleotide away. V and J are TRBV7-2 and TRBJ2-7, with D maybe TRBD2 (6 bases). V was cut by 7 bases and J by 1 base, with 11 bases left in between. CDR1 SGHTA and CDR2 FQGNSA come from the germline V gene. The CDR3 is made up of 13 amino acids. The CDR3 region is CASTYGGSYEQYF. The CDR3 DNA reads TGTGCCAGCACCTACGGGGGATCCTACGAGCAGTACTTC. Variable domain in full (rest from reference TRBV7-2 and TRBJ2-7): GAGVSQSPSNKVTEKGKDVELRCDPISGHTALYWYRQSLGQGLEFLIYFQGNSAPDKSGLPSDRFSAERTGGSVSTLTIQRTQQEDSAVYLCASTYGGSYEQYFGPGTRLTVT.

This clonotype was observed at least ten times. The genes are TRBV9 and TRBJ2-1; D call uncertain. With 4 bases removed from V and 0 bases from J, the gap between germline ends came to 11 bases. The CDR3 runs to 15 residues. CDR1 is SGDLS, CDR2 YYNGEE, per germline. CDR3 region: CASSSPWSSYNEQFF. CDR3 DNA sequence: TGTGCCAGCAGCTCCCCGTGGAGCTCCTACAATGAGCAGTTCTTC. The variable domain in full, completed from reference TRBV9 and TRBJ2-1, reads DSGVTQTPKHLITATGQRVTLRCSPRSGDLSVYWYQQSLDQGLQFLIQYYNGEERAKGNILERFSAQQFPDLHSELNLSSLELGDSALYFCASSSPWSSYNEQFFGPGTRLTVL.

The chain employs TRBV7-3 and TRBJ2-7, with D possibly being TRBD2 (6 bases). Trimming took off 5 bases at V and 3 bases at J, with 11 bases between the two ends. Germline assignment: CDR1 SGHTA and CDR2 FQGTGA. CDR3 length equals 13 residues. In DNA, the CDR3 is TGTGCCAGCAGCACTTCAGCGGGCTACGAGCAGTACTTC. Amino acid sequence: CASSTSAGYEQYF.

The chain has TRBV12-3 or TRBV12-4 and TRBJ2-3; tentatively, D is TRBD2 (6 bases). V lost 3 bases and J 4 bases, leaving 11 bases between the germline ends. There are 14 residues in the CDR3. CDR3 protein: CASSFSGRADTQYF. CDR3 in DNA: TGTGCCAGCAGTTTCTCCGGGAGAGCAGATACGCAGTATTTT.

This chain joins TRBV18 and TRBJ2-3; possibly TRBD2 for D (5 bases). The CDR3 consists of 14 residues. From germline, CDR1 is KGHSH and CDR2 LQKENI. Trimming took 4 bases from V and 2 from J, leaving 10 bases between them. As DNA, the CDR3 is TGTGCCAGCTCACTAGCGAAGGCCACAGATACGCAGTATTTT. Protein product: CASSLAKATDTQYF.

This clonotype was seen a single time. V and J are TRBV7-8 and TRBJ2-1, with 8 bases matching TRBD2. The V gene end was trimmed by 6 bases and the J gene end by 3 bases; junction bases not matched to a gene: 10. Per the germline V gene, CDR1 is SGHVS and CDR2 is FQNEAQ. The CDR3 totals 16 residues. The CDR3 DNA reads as TGTGCCAGCAGATCAGGGAGGACTAGCAACTACAATGAGCAGTTCTTC. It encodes CASRSGRTSNYNEQFF.

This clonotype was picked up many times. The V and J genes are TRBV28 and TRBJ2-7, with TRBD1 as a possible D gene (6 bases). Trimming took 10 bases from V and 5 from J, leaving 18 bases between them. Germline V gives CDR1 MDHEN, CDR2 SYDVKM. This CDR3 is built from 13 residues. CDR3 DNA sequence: TGTGCCACCTGGGGGCTTCCAACCAACGAGCAGTACTTC. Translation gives CATWGLPTNEQYF.

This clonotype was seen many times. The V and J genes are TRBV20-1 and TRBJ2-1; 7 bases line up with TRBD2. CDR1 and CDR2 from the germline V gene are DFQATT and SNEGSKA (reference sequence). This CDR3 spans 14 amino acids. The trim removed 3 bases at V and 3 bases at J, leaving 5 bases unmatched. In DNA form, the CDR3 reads TGCAGTGCTAGGAGCGGGGAGAGCTACAATGAGCAGTTCTTC. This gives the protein CSARSGESYNEQFF.

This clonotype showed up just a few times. The CDR3 nucleotides read TGTGCCAGCAGCGTAGCTAGCGGGGGGACCGGGGAGCTGTTTTTT. It encodes CASSVASGGTGELFF. This chain uses TRBV9 with TRBJ2-2; TRBD2 matches at 11 bases. The CDR3 is 15 residues long. The germline CDR1 and CDR2 sequences are SGDLS and YYNGEE. Germline trimming cut 0 bases from V and 5 bases from J; bases unmatched to any gene: 0.

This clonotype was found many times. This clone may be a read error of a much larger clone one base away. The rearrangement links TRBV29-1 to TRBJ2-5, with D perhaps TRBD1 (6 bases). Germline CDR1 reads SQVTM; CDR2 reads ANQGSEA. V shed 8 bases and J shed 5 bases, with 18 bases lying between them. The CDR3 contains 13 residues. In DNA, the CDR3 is TGCAGCACCCCGAGAGGGGGTTGTGAGACCCAGTACTTC. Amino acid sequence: CSTPRGGCETQYF.

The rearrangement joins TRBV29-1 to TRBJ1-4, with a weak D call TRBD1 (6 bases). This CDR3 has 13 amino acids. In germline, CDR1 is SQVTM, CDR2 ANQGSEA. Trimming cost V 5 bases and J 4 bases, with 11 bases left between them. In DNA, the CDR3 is TGCAGCGTTCATTTAGGGGGTAATGAAAAACTGTTTTTT. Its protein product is CSVHLGGNEKLFF.

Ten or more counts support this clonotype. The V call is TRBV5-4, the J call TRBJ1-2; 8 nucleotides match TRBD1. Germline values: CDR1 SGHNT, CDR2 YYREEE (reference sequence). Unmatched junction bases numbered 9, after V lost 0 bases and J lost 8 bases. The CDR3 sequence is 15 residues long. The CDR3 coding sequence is TGTGCCAGCAGCTTGGAAACAGGGGGGTTGCGGGGCTACACCTTC. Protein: CASSLETGGLRGYTF.

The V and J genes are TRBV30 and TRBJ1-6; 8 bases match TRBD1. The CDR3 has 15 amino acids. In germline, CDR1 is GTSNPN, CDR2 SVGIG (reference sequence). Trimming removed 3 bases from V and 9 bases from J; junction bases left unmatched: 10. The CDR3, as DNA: TGTGCCTGGAGGGGTTTGGGACAGGAAGGTTCACCCCTCCACTTT. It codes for CAWRGLGQEGSPLHF. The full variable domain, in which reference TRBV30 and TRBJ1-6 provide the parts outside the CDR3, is SQTIHQWPATLVQPVGSPLSLECTVEGTSNPNLYWYRQAAGRGLQLLFYSVGIGQISSEVPQNLSASRPQDRQFILSSKKLLLSDSGFYLCAWRGLGQEGSPLHFGNGTRLTVT.

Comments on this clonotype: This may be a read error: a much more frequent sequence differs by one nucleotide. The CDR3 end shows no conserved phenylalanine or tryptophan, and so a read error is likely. CDR3 region: CSAKLTGGQETQYV. Written as DNA, the CDR3 is TGCAGTGCTAAACTCACAGGGGGGCAAGAGACCCAGTACGTC. V gene TRBV20-1 combines with J gene TRBJ2-5; 8 bases are a match to TRBD1. Germline trimming cut 4 bases from V and 2 bases from J; bases unmatched to any gene: 6. The CDR3 runs to 14 residues. CDR1 DFQATT and CDR2 SNEGSKA come from the germline V gene (reference sequence).

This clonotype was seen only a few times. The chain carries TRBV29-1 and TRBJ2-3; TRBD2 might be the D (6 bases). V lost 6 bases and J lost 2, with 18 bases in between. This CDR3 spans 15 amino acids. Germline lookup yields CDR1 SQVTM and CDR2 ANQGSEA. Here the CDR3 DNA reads TGCAGCGTCGACTGGGACTCCTACTACACAGATACGCAGTATTTT. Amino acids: CSVDWDSYYTDTQYF.